This T cell receptor beta chain was sequenced for a study of blood T cells in healthy people across ages. CDR3 length: 15 amino acids. CDR1 and CDR2 from the germline V gene are SGDLS and YYNGEE. With a J-beta primer mix and a sample-barcoded 5' primer, a second PCR ran about 7 to 12 cycles. TCRdb redid the calling of the 5' RACE reads with MiXCR, one entry per CDR3 protein. Among hundreds of thousands of distinct CDR3 sequences listed, 32% were seen once. Comments on this clonotype: It may be a read error: a sequence one base away is much more abundant.

The chain has TRBV9 and TRBJ2-1; a weak D match, TRBD2 (5 bases). Material: blood. The sequence was obtained from an elderly woman in good health. The CDR3 reads CVSSVEGRLVNEQFF. CDR3 nucleotides: TGTGTCAGCAGCGTAGAGGGCAGGCTTGTCAATGAGCAGTTCTTC.